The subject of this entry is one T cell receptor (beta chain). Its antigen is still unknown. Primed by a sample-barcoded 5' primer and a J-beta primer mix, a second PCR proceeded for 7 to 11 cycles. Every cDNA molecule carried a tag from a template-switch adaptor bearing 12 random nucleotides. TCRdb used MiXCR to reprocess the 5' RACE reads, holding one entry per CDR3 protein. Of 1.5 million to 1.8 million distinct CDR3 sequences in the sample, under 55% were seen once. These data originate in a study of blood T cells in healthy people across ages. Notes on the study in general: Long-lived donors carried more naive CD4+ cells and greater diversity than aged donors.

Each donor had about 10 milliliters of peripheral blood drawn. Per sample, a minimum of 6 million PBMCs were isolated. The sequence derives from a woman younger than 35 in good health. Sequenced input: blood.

The CDR3 spells CASSQARGMGEQFF. The CDR3 DNA reads as TGCGCCAGCAGCCAAGCGCGCGGAATGGGTGAGCAGTTCTTC. This chain joins TRBV4-3 and TRBJ2-1; D is undetermined. The CDR3 length is 14 residues. The V end lost 1 base, the J end lost 9 bases, and 13 bases lay between the germline ends. The germline gives CDR1 LGHNA, CDR2 YSLEER.